Below are 21 T cell receptor beta chains sequenced from a single sample in a study of cytomegalovirus exposure and HLA in healthy donors. A multiplex PCR was run with 60 Vbeta primers and 13 Jbeta primers. The method was immunoSEQ multiplex PCR; TCRdb's version includes in-frame clones alone and lacks a portion of them. The sample holds roughly 150,000 clones, about three fifths seen once. Sequencing used PBMCs. These receptors were collected from a woman between 25 and 40 years old in good health and CMV-seropositive.

The genes are TRBV10-3 and TRBJ2-5, with D possibly being TRBD2 (5 bases). The CDR3 extends over 12 amino acids. V was cut by 0 bases and J by 7 bases, with 6 bases left in between. CDR1 and CDR2 (germline): ENHRY, SYGVKD. The CDR3 spells CAISESDWTQYF. DNA of the CDR3: TGTGCCATCAGTGAGTCGGACTGGACCCAGTACTTC.

Here the CDR3 reads CASSLRDRIADEQFF. In DNA, the CDR3 is TGCGCCAGCAGCCTCCGGGACAGAATTGCGGATGAGCAGTTCTTC. The chain combines TRBV4-1 with TRBJ2-1, with 7 bases that match TRBD1. This CDR3 has 15 amino acids. The germline V gene encodes CDR1 MGHRA and CDR2 YSYEKL. With V trimmed by 4 bases and J by 8 bases, 11 bases remained unmatched.

This clone turned up a few times. This rearrangement joins TRBV10-2 to TRBJ1-4; 7 nucleotides line up with TRBD1. The V gene end was trimmed by 0 bases and the J gene end by 8 bases; junction bases not matched to a gene: 6. The CDR3 runs to 15 residues. Germline CDR1 reads WSHSY; CDR2 reads SAAADI. The CDR3 region has the DNA TGCGCCAGCAGTGAGTCCCTAAGGGGGCGGGAAAAACTGTTTTTT. It yields the protein CASSESLRGREKLFF.

The rearrangement links TRBV4-2 to TRBJ2-2, with no clear D. CDR3 length: 14 amino acids. Germline assignment: CDR1 LGHNA and CDR2 YNFKEQ. V lost 1 base and J 4 bases, leaving 7 bases between the germline ends. CDR3 DNA sequence: TGTGCCAGCAGCCAAGTATCTGTCACCGGGGAGCTGTTTTTT. This codes for CASSQVSVTGELFF.

The sample holds a few counts of this clone. The chain uses TRBV19 and TRBJ1-4, with 9 bases that match TRBD1. Germline V lookup: CDR1 LNHDA, CDR2 SQIVND (reference sequence). V trimming: 10 bases; J trimming: 3 bases; junction bases outside the gene matches: 6. CDR3 length equals 14 residues. The chain's CDR3 is CATGNRGPNEKLFF. Here the CDR3 DNA reads TGTGCCACCGGAAACAGGGGGCCTAATGAAAAACTGTTTTTT.

This clone was counted only a few times. The chain couples TRBV30 to TRBJ2-5; the match to TRBD1 covers 10 bases. V was pared by 3 bases and J by 5 bases, with 12 bases of the junction left unmatched. The CDR3 consists of 16 residues. The V gene's germline CDR1 is GTSNPN and CDR2 SVGIG (reference sequence). The CDR3 region is CAWRGFMGQGFETQYF. As DNA, the CDR3 is TGTGCCTGGAGGGGGTTCATGGGACAGGGGTTTGAGACCCAGTACTTC.

The chain combines TRBV4-1 with TRBJ1-5; D is undetermined. The CDR3 length is 16 residues. Germline V gives CDR1 MGHRA, CDR2 YSYEKL. V was pared by 1 base and J by 4 bases, with 14 bases between. For the CDR3, the DNA is TGCGCCAGCAGCCAAGGTCTATTCCGTTCGAATCAGCCCCAGCATTTT. As protein: CASSQGLFRSNQPQHF.

This chain uses TRBV28 with TRBJ1-1; 7 nucleotides align to TRBD1. With V trimmed by 3 bases and J by 8 bases, 9 bases remained unmatched. The CDR3 is made up of 14 amino acids. The V gene's germline CDR1 is MDHEN and CDR2 SYDVKM. The DNA for the CDR3 is TGTGCCAGCAGTTTGACAGGGTTGGTTAAGGAAGCTTTCTTT. Amino acids: CASSLTGLVKEAFF.

The chain links TRBV6-5 to TRBJ2-5, with unresolved D. Trimming took 7 bases from V and 4 from J, leaving 10 bases between them. The CDR3 is 12 amino acids. Germline V gives CDR1 MNHEY, CDR2 SVGAGI. CDR3 in DNA: TGTGCCAGCAATTTTCCCGGAGAGACCCAGTACTTC. It yields the protein CASNFPGETQYF.

In its sample, this clone was seen a few times. The chain recombines TRBV6-5 with TRBJ1-3; TRBD1 is a possible D gene (5 bases). The CDR3 covers 15 residues. Germline V gene data show CDR1 as MNHEY and CDR2 as SVGAGI. V lost 0 bases to trimming and J lost 2 bases, with 8 bases between them. The chain's CDR3 is CASSYSGGTGNTIYF. As DNA, the CDR3 is TGTGCCAGCAGTTACTCGGGGGGAACTGGAAACACCATATATTTT.

The rearrangement joins TRBV5-8 to TRBJ2-5; D is perhaps TRBD2 (5 bases). The germline V gene has CDR1 SGHTS and CDR2 YDEGEE. The length of the CDR3 is 13 residues. With 5 bases removed from V and 4 bases from J, the gap between germline ends came to 12 bases. The CDR3 spells CASRRRGGETQYF. In nucleotides, the CDR3 is TGTGCCAGCAGACGAAGAGGAGGAGAGACCCAGTACTTC.

V is TRBV6-1 and J is TRBJ2-3; D is perhaps TRBD2 (6 bases). The germline V gene encodes CDR1 MNHNS and CDR2 SASEGT. CDR3 length: 14 amino acids. Trimming shortened V by 0 bases and J by 4 bases, and 8 bases separated the two germline ends. CDR3 residues: CASSEATGADTQYF. For the CDR3, the DNA is TGTGCCAGCAGTGAAGCGACGGGGGCAGATACGCAGTATTTT.

The chain links TRBV29-1 to TRBJ2-1; D ambiguous. Trimming left V 6 bases short and J 6 bases short, with 6 bases between. The CDR3 has 10 amino acids. Per the germline V gene, CDR1 is SQVTM and CDR2 is ANQGSEA. CDR3 in amino acids: CSVGTNEQFF. Written as DNA, the CDR3 is TGCAGCGTCGGTACCAATGAGCAGTTCTTC.

This clone was counted a few times. The gene calls are TRBV28 and TRBJ2-7, with TRBD1 matching 7 bases. The CDR3 is 15 residues long. Germline trimming cut 3 bases from V and 4 bases from J; bases unmatched to any gene: 9. From germline, CDR1 is MDHEN and CDR2 SYDVKM. The CDR3 protein is CASSLWDSNEYEQYF. The CDR3 DNA is TGTGCCAGCAGTTTGTGGGACAGTAACGAATACGAGCAGTACTTC.

The V call is TRBV19, the J call TRBJ1-2; 10 nucleotides align to TRBD1. This CDR3 region has 13 residues. The germline V gene encodes CDR1 LNHDA and CDR2 SQIVND (reference sequence). V lost 5 bases to trimming and J lost 6 bases; unmatched junction nucleotides: 3. As DNA, the CDR3 is TGTGCCAGTAGTGCGGGACAGGGGAATGGCTACACCTTC. Its protein product is CASSAGQGNGYTF.

The chain links TRBV6-5 to TRBJ2-7; a weak D match, TRBD2 (6 bases). V was trimmed by 0 bases and J by 4 bases, leaving 13 bases between them. Germline CDR1 and CDR2: MNHEY and SVGAGI. This CDR3 region has 15 residues. CDR3 sequence reads: CASSYSPSDGYEQYF. The CDR3 nucleotides read TGTGCCAGCAGTTACTCTCCTAGCGATGGGTACGAGCAGTACTTC.

The chain has TRBV21-1 and TRBJ2-7; TRBD2 is taken as the D call from the table, unchecked against the DNA. TRBV21-1 is a recognized pseudogene. The length of the CDR3 is 14 residues. The CDR3 region is CASSKGGGSYEQYF. The CDR3 nucleotides are TGTGCCAGCAGCAAAGGGGGGGGGTCCTACGAGCAGTACTTC.

The chain couples TRBV5-4 to TRBJ1-5; 7 bases fit TRBD1. With 4 bases clipped from V and 5 bases from J, the junction kept 3 bases outside the gene matches. Germline CDR1 is SGHNT and CDR2 is YYREEE (reference sequence). This CDR3 spans 13 amino acids. The CDR3 region is CASSQDRYQPQHF. CDR3 nucleotide sequence: TGTGCCAGCAGCCAGGACAGGTATCAGCCCCAGCATTTT.

This chain connects TRBV5-6 to TRBJ2-1, with a tentative D call TRBD2 (6 bases). The germline V and J ends were trimmed by 1 base and 4 bases, with 12 bases remaining between them. The V gene's germline CDR1 is SGHDT and CDR2 YYEEEE. The CDR3 contains 15 residues. CDR3 amino acids: CASSLREDTYNEQFF. DNA of the CDR3: TGTGCCAGCAGCTTGAGGGAGGACACGTACAATGAGCAGTTCTTC.

This clone was detected only once. The chain uses TRBV18 and TRBJ2-5, with D perhaps matching TRBD1 (6 bases). The germline CDR1 and CDR2 sequences are KGHSH and LQKENI. This CDR3 contains 14 residues. The V end was cut by 4 bases, the J end by 5 bases, with 14 bases between. CDR3 residues: CASSRPGESETQYF. DNA of the CDR3: TGTGCCAGCTCACGGCCAGGGGAATCGGAGACCCAGTACTTC.

This clone was counted a few times. The rearrangement uses TRBV6-6 and TRBJ2-3; D gene unclear. Between the trimmed V and J ends, which lost 7 bases and 1 base, there was a span of 9 bases. Germline CDR1 MNHNY, CDR2 SVGAGI (reference sequence). The CDR3 spans 13 residues. Here the CDR3 reads CASNRVGTDTQYF. Written as DNA, the CDR3 is TGTGCCAGCAATCGGGTCGGCACAGATACGCAGTATTTT.